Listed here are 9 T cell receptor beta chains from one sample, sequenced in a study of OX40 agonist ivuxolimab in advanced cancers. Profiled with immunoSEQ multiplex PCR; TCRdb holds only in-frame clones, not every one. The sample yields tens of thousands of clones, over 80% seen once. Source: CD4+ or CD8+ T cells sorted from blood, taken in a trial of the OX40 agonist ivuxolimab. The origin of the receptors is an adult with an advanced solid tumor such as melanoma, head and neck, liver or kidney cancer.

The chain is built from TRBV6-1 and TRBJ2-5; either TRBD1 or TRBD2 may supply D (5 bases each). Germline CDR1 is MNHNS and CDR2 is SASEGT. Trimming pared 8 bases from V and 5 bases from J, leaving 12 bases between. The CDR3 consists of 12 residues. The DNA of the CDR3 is TGTGCCAGCGTGGGGGTGGGGGAGACCCAGTACTTC. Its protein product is CASVGVGETQYF.

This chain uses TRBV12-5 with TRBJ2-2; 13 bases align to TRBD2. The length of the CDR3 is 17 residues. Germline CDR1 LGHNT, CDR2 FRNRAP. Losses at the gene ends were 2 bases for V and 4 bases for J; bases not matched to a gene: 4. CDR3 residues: CASGLTSGGAATGELFF. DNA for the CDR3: TGTGCTAGTGGTTTGACTAGCGGGGGGGCCGCCACCGGGGAGCTGTTTTTT. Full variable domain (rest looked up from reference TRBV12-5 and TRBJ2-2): DARVTQTPRHKVTEMGQEVTMRCQPILGHNTVFWYRQTMMQGLELLAYFRNRAPLDDSGMPKDRFSAEMPDATLATLKIQPSEPRDSAVYFCASGLTSGGAATGELFFGEGSRLTVL.

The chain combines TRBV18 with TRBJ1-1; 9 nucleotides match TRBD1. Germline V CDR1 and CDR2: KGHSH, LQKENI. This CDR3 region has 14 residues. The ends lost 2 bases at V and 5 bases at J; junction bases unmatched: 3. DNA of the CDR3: TGTGCCAGCTCACCAGGGACAGGGAGAACTGAAGCTTTCTTT. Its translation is CASSPGTGRTEAFF.

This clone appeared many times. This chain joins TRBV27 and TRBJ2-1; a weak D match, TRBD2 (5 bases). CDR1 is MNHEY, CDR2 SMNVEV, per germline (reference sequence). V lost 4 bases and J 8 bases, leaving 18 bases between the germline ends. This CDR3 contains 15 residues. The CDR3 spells CASSSHTTYGDEQFF. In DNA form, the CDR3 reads TGTGCCAGCAGTTCCCACACCACGTACGGGGATGAGCAGTTCTTC.

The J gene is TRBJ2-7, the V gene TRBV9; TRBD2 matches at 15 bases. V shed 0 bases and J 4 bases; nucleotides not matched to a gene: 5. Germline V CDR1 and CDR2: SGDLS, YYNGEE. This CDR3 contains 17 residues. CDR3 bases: TGTGCCAGCAGCGTAGCCGGGACTAGCGGGGGGATTTACGAGCAGTACTTC. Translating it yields CASSVAGTSGGIYEQYF.

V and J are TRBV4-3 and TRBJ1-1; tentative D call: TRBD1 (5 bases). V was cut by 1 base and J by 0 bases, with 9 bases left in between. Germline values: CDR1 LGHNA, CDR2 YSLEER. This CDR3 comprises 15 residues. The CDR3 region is CASSQVGQLNTEAFF. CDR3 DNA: TGCGCCAGCAGCCAAGTGGGGCAGTTGAACACTGAAGCTTTCTTT.

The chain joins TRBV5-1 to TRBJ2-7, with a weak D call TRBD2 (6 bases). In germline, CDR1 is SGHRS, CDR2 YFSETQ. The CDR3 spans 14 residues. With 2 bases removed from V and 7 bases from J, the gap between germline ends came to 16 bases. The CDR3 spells CASSFSSTAGEQYF. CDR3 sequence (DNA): TGCGCCAGCAGCTTTAGCTCGACGGCGGGGGAGCAGTACTTC.

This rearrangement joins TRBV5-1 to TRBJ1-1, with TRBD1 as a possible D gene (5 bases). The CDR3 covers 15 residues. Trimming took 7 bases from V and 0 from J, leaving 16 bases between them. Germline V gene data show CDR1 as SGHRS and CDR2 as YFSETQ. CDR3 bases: TGCGCCAGCGGGAACCCGGGACGGATGAACACTGAAGCTTTCTTT. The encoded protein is CASGNPGRMNTEAFF. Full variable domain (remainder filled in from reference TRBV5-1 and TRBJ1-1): KAGVTQTPRYLIKTRGQQVTLSCSPISGHRSVSWYQQTPGQGLQFLFEYFSETQRNKGNFPGRFSGRQFSNSRSEMNVSTLELGDSALYLCASGNPGRMNTEAFFGQGTRLTVV.

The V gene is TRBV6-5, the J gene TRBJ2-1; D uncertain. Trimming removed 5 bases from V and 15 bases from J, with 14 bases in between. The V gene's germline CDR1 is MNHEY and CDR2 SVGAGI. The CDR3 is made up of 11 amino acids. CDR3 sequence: CASSQAYTRFF. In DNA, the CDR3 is TGTGCCAGCAGTCAAGCTTATACTCGGTTCTTC.